This T cell receptor (beta chain) was documented in a study of identical twins. The sample holds a few counts of this clonotype. The CDR3 is 13 amino acids. Per the germline V gene, CDR1 is MNHEY and CDR2 is SVGEGT. With 7 bases removed from V and 1 base from J, the gap between germline ends came to 8 bases. TCRdb independently ran MiXCR on the 5' RACE reads; one entry per CDR3 protein. This sample has 350,000 to 400,000 distinct CDR3 sequences; roughly 9% occur once, and the top ten carry more than 8%. This chain links TRBV6-2 or TRBV6-3 with TRBJ2-4, with D possibly being TRBD1 or TRBD2 (5 bases each). This clonotype originated in a woman aged 50 to 60 in good health. Sequences were obtained from naive T cells sorted from blood. CDR3 DNA sequence: TGTGCCAGCACCGGGACGGCCAAAAACATTCAGTACTTC. This encodes CASTGTAKNIQYF.